The clone carrying this T cell receptor (beta chain) was observed at least ten times. The antigen is not known. The data were obtained in a study of Graves' ophthalmopathy and Graves' hyperthyroidism. Study-wide background: Prior to any treatment, peripheral blood was collected at the time of initial diagnosis. Study-wide results and limits: A majority of expanded thyroid clonotypes exceeding 0.001 frequency were likewise present in blood.

This CDR3 is 14 amino acids long. V was cut by 4 bases and J by 3 bases, with 16 bases left in between. The germline CDR1 and CDR2 sequences are SQVTM and ANQGSEA. CDR3 regions of TCR beta were amplified from RNA transcripts. After a first-round RT-PCR with HTBI primers, a second-round multiplex PCR was run. MiXCR was run by TCRdb on the multiplex PCR reads, yielding one entry per CDR3 protein. This sample carries roughly 700,000 distinct CDR3 sequences, approximately 40% of them seen once, and the ten largest clones take 35% to 55%. Sequenced input: peripheral blood. V gene TRBV29-1 combines with J gene TRBJ2-7, with D perhaps assigned TRBD1 or TRBD2 (5 bases each). The sequence was obtained from an adult man with Graves' ophthalmopathy. The CDR3 spells CSVVPLGRVYEQYF. The CDR3 region has the DNA TGCAGCGTTGTACCCTTGGGGCGGGTCTACGAGCAGTACTTC.